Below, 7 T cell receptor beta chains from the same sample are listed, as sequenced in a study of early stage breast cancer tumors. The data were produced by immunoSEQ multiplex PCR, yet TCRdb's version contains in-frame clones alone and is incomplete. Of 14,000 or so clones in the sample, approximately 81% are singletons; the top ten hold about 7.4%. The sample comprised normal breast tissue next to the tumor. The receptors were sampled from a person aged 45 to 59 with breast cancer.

This CDR3 is CASSLGLAESTDTQYF. The CDR3 DNA sequence: TGCGCCAGCAGCCTGGGACTAGCGGAGAGCACAGATACGCAGTATTTT. The rearrangement uses TRBV5-1 and TRBJ2-3; 11 bases are shared with TRBD2. The CDR3 is 16 residues long. With 4 bases clipped from V and 0 bases from J, the junction kept 4 bases outside the gene matches. The germline CDR1 and CDR2 sequences are SGHRS and YFSETQ.

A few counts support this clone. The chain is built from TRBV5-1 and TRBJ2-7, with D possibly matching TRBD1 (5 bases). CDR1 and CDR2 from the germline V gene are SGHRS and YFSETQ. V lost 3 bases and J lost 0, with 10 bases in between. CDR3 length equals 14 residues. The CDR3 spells CASSWGHPSYEQYF. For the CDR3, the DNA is TGCGCCAGCAGCTGGGGCCATCCCTCCTACGAGCAGTACTTC.

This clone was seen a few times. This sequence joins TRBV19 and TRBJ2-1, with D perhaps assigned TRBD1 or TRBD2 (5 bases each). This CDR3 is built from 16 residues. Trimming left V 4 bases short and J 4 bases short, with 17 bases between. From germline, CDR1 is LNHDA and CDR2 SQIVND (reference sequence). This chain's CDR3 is CASSSFGGPTYNEQFF. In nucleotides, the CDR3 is TGTGCCAGTAGTAGTTTTGGGGGACCGACGTACAATGAGCAGTTCTTC.

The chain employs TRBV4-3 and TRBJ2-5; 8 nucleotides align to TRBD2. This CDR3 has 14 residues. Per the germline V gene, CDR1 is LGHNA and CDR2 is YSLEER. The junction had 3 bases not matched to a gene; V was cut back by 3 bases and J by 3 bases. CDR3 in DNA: TGCGCCAGCAGCCACGTTAGCGGGGAAGAGACCCAGTACTTC. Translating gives CASSHVSGEETQYF.

This chain's CDR3 is CASSQDGGRGTDTQYF. CDR3 nucleotide sequence: TGCGCCAGCAGCCAAGATGGCGGGAGGGGCACAGATACGCAGTATTTT. The gene calls are TRBV4-3 and TRBJ2-3; 9 nucleotides agree with TRBD2. This CDR3 region has 16 residues. J gave up 1 base and V 0 bases, and 2 bases lay outside the gene matches. The germline CDR1 and CDR2 sequences are LGHNA and YSLEER.

The DNA for the CDR3 is TGCAGCGTTGGGTCCTATGAAGCTTTCTTT. Its translation: CSVGSYEAFF. The V call is TRBV29-1, the J call TRBJ1-1; no clear D. This CDR3 has 10 residues. Trimming shortened V by 4 bases and J by 7 bases, and 7 bases separated the two germline ends. Germline assignment: CDR1 SQVTM and CDR2 ANQGSEA.

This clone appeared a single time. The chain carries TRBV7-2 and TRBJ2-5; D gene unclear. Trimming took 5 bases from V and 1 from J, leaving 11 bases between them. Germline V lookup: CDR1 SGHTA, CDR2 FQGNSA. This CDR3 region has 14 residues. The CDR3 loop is CASSLNPAQETQYF. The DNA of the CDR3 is TGTGCCAGCAGCCTAAACCCTGCCCAAGAGACCCAGTACTTC.